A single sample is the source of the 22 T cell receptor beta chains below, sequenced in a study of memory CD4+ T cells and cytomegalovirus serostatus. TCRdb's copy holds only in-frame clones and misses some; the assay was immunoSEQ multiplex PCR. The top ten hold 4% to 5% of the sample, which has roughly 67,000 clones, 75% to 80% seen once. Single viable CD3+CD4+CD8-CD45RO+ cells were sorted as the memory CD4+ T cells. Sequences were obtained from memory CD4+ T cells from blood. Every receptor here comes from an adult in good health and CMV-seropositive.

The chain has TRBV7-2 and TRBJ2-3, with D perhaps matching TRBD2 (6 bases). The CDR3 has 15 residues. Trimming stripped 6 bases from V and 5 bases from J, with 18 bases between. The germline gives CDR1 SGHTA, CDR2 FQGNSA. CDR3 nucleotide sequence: TGTGCCAGCAGTTACGGGGGTCCGAAAAAAGATACGCAGTATTTT. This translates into CASSYGGPKKDTQYF.

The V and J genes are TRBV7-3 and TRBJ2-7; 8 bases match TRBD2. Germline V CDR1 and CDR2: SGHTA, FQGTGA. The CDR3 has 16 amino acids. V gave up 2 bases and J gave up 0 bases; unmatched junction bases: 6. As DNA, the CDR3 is TGTGCCAGCAGCTTATTTGGCGGGGGGTCCTCCTACGAGCAGTACTTC. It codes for CASSLFGGGSSYEQYF.

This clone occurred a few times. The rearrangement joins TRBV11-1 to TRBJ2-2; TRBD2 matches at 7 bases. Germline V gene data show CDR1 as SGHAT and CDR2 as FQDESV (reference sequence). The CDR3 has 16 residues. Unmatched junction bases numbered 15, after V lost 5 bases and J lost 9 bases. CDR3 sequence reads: CASSEEGLAVGRELFF. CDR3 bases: TGTGCCAGCAGCGAAGAGGGTCTAGCGGTAGGACGGGAGCTGTTTTTT.

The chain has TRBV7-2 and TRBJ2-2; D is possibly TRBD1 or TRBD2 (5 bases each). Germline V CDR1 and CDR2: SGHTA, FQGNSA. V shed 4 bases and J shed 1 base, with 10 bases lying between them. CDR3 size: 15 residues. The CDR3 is CASSWDPMNTGELFF. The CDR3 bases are TGTGCCAGCAGCTGGGACCCGATGAACACCGGGGAGCTGTTTTTT.

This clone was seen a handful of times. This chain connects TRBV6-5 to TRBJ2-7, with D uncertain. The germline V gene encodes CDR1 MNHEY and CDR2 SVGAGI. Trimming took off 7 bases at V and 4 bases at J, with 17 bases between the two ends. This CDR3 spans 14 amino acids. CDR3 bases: TGTGCCAGCACCAATGTTAGGGCACCTTACGAGCAGTACTTC. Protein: CASTNVRAPYEQYF.

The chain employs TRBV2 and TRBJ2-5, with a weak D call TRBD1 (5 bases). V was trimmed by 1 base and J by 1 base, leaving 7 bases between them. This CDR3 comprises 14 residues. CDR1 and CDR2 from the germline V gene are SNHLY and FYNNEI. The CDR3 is CASSEGTLQETQYF. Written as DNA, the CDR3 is TGTGCCAGCAGTGAAGGGACACTCCAAGAGACCCAGTACTTC.

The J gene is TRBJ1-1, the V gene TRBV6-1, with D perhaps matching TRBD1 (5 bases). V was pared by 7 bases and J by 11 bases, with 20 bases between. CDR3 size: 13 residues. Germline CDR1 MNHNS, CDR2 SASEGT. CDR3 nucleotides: TGTGCCAGCAATACTCCCCCGGGGCTGATCGCTTTCTTT. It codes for CASNTPPGLIAFF.

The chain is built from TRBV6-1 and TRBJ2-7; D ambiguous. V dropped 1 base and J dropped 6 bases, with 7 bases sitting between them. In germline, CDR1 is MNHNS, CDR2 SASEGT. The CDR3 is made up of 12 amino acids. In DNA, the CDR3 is TGTGCCAGCAGTGAAGTGTGGGGCGAGCAGTACTTC. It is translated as CASSEVWGEQYF.

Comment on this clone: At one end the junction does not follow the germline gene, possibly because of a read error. This CDR3 reads CASSLARDGAAEQYF. DNA for the CDR3: TGTGCCAGCAGCCTAGCCCGGGACGGAGCGGCCGAGCAGTACTTC. This rearrangement joins TRBV7-9 to TRBJ2-7; D is tentatively TRBD1 or TRBD2 (5 bases each). Per the germline V gene, CDR1 is SEHNR and CDR2 is FQNEAQ (reference sequence). This CDR3 has 15 residues.

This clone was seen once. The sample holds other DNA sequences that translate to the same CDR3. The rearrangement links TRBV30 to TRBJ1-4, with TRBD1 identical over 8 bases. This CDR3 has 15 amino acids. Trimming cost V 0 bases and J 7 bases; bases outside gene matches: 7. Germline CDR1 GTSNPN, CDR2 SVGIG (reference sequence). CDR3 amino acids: CAWSVVRGRGEKLFF. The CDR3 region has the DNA TGTGCCTGGAGTGTTGTCAGGGGGCGCGGTGAAAAACTGTTTTTT. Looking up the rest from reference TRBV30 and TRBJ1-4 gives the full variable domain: SQTIHQWPATLVQPVGSPLSLECTVEGTSNPNLYWYRQAAGRGLQLLFYSVGIGQISSEVPQNLSASRPQDRQFILSSKKLLLSDSGFYLCAWSVVRGRGEKLFFGSGTQLSVL.

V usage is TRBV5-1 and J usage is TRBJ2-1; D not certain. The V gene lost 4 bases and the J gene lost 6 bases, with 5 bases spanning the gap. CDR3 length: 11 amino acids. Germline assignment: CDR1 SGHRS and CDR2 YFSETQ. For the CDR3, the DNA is TGCGCCAGCAGCCTAATCAATGAGCAGTTCTTC. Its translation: CASSLINEQFF.

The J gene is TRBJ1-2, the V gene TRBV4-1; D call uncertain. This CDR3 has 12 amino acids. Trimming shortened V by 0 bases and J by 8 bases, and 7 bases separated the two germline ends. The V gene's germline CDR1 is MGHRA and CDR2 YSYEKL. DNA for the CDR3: TGCGCCAGCAGCCAAGATGGAAGAGGCTACACCTTC. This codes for CASSQDGRGYTF.

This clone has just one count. The CDR3 protein is CASSLAKGWGDSPLHF. DNA of the CDR3: TGTGCCAGCAGCTTAGCCAAGGGATGGGGGGATTCACCCCTCCACTTT. The rearrangement uses TRBV7-9 and TRBJ1-6, with a tentative D call TRBD1 (5 bases). This CDR3 has 16 residues. V lost 0 bases, J lost 8 bases, and 14 bases lay in between. Germline V lookup: CDR1 SEHNR, CDR2 FQNEAQ (reference sequence).

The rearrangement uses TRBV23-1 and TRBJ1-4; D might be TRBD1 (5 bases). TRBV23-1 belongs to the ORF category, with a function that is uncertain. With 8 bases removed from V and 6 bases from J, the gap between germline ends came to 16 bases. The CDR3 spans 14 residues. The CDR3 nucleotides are TGCGCCAGCGAGCACAGGCGATTTGATGAAAAACTGTTTTTT. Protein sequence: CASEHRRFDEKLFF.

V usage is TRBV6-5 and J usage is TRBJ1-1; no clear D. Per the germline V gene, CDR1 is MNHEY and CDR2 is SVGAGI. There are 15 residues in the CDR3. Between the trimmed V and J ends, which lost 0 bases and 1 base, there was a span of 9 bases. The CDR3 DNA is TGTGCCAGCAGTTACTCCTACTTGGGGAACACTGAAGCTTTCTTT. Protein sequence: CASSYSYLGNTEAFF.

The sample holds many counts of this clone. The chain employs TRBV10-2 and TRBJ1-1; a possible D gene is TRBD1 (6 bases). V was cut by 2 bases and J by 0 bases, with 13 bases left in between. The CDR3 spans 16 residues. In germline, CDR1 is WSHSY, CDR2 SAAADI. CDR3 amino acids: CASSEGGGGMNTEAFF. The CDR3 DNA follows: TGCGCCAGCAGTGAGGGGGGCGGAGGAATGAACACTGAAGCTTTCTTT.

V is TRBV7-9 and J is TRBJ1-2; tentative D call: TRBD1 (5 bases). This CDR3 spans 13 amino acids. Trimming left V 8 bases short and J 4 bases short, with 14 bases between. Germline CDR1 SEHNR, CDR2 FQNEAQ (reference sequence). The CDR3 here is CASGGVEGYGYTF. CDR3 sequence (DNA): TGTGCCAGCGGAGGGGTTGAAGGCTATGGCTACACCTTC.

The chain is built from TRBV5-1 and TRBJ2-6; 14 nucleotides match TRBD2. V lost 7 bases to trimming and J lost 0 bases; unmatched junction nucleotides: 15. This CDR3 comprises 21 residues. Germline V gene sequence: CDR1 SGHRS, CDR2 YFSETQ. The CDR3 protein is CASGGMRTGTSGSSGANVLTF. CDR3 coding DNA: TGCGCCAGCGGGGGGATGCGTACCGGGACTAGCGGGAGCTCTGGGGCCAACGTCCTGACTTTC.

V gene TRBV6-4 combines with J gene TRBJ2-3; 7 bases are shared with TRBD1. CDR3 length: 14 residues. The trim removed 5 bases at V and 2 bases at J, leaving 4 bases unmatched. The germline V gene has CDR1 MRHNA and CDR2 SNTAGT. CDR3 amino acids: CASSSTGNTDTQYF. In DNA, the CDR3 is TGTGCCAGCAGTTCGACAGGGAACACAGATACGCAGTATTTT.

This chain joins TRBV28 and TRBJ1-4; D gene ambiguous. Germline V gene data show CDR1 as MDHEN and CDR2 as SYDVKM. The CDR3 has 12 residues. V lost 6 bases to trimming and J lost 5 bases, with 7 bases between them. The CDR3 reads CASRQTNEKLFF. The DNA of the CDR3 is TGTGCCAGCAGACAGACCAATGAAAAACTGTTTTTT.

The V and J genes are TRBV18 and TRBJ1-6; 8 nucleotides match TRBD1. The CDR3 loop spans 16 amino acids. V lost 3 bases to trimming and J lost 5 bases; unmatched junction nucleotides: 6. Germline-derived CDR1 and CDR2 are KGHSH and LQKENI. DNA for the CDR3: TGTGCCAGCTCACCCTCCGGACAGGGTAATAATTCACCCCTCCACTTT. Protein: CASSPSGQGNNSPLHF. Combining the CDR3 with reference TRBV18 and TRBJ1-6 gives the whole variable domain NAGVMQNPRHLVRRRGQEARLRCSPMKGHSHVYWYRQLPEEGLKFMVYLQKENIIDESGMPKERFSAEFPKEGPSILRIQQVVRGDSAAYFCASSPSGQGNNSPLHFGNGTRLTVT.

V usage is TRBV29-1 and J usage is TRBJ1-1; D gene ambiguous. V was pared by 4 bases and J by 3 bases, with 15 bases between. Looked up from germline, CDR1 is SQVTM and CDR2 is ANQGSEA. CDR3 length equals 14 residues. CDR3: CSVATYGSYTEAFF. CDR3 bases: TGCAGCGTTGCCACGTACGGGAGCTACACTGAAGCTTTCTTT.